What follows are 4 T cell receptor beta chains derived from one specimen sequenced in a study of blood T cell repertoires in COVID-19. TCRdb's table, derived via immunoSEQ multiplex PCR, lists solely in-frame clones and lacks some. The table lists about 160,000 clones, around 80% of them singletons. The sample consisted of PBMCs or T cells enriched from blood (not recorded which). The receptors come from a man in his forties or fifties who had recovered from COVID-19.

J is TRBJ2-3 and V is TRBV5-4; 8 bases are a match to TRBD2. CDR1 is SGHNT and CDR2 is YYREEE in the germline V gene (reference sequence). The CDR3 is 16 amino acids. The junction had 8 bases not matched to a gene; V was cut back by 0 bases and J by 5 bases. CDR3 protein: CASSLGSGGPLDTQYF. In nucleotides, the CDR3 is TGTGCCAGCAGCTTGGGAAGCGGGGGCCCCTTAGATACGCAGTATTTT.

Remarks on this clone: Other DNA sequences of this sample code for an identical CDR3. V gene TRBV2 combines with J gene TRBJ1-1, with D tentatively TRBD1 (6 bases). Germline V gene data show CDR1 as SNHLY and CDR2 as FYNNEI. The CDR3 sequence is 11 residues long. Trimming stripped 6 bases from V and 5 bases from J, with 7 bases between. This chain's CDR3 is CASRQGTEAFF. CDR3 coding DNA: TGTGCCAGCAGACAGGGTACTGAAGCTTTCTTT.

The V and J genes are TRBV2 and TRBJ1-5; 9 bases match TRBD1. Trimming at V came to 9 bases and at J to 4 bases, leaving 4 bases not matched to a gene. The CDR3 has 13 amino acids. Germline CDR1 is SNHLY and CDR2 is FYNNEI. CDR3 protein: CASTGGVNQPQHF. CDR3 DNA: TGTGCCAGTACAGGGGGCGTTAATCAGCCCCAGCATTTT.

The rearrangement uses TRBV5-6 and TRBJ1-2, with D maybe TRBD1 (5 bases). CDR3 length: 14 amino acids. Germline values: CDR1 SGHDT, CDR2 YYEEEE. V was clipped by 4 bases and J by 3 bases, with 13 bases between them. DNA for the CDR3: TGTGCCAGCAGCCCCAGGAGGGGCCACTATGGCTACACCTTC. Protein sequence: CASSPRRGHYGYTF.